The clone carrying this TCR beta chain appeared many times. Library preparation for TCR beta used quantitative 5'-RACE with molecular barcodes. One entry per CDR3 protein, called by TCRdb with MiXCR from the 5' RACE reads. This table holds 250,000 to 400,000 distinct CDR3 sequences, approximately 10% found once. The sample originates from a study of CD8 T cells in ankylosing spondylitis. V shed 5 bases and J 7 bases; nucleotides not matched to a gene: 12. The CDR3 runs to 15 residues. Germline V lookup: CDR1 DFQATT, CDR2 SNEGSKA (reference sequence). The sample comprised blood, either unsorted or a sorted T cell fraction (not recorded which). The clonotype originates from a female donor with ankylosing spondylitis or in good health (not recorded which). The rearrangement joins TRBV20-1 to TRBJ2-1; 9 bases map to TRBD1. The CDR3 bases are TGCAGTGCTGATTCCGGGACAGGGACAAGGAATGAGCAGTTCTTC. It is translated as CSADSGTGTRNEQFF.